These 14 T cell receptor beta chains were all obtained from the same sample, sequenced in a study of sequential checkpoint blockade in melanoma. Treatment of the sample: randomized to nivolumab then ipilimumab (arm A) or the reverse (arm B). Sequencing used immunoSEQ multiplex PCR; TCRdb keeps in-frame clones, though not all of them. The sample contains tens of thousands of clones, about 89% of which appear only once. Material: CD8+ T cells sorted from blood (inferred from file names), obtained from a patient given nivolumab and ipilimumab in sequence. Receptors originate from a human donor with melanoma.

DNA for the CDR3: TGTGCCAGCAGTTACCTCCCCGACAGGGAGGAAGAGACCCAGTACTTC. Encoded protein: CASSYLPDREEETQYF. V and J are TRBV6-5 and TRBJ2-5, with D perhaps TRBD1 (7 bases). The germline gives CDR1 MNHEY, CDR2 SVGAGI. CDR3 length equals 16 residues. Trimming removed 2 bases from V and 3 bases from J, with 16 bases in between.

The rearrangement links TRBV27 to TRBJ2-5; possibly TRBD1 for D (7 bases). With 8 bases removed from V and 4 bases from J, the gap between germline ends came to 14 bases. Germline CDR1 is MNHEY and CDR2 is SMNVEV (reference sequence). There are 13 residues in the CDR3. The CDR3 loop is CASRFQGGETQYF. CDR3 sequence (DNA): TGTGCCAGCCGATTCCAGGGGGGAGAGACCCAGTACTTC.

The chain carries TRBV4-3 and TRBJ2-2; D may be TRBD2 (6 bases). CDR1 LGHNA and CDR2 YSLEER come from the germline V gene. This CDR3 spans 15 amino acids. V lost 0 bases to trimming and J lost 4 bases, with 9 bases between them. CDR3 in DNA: TGCGCCAGCAGCCAAGAACTGGGGGGCACCGGGGAGCTGTTTTTT. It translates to CASSQELGGTGELFF.

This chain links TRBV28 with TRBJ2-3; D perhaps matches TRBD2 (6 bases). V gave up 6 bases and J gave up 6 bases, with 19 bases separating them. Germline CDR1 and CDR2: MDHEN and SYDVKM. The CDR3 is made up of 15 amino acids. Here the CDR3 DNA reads TGTGCCAGCAGCACGGACTACCCTCGCGGGGATACGCAGTATTTT. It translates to CASSTDYPRGDTQYF. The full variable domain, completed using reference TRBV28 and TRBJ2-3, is DVKVTQSSRYLVKRTGEKVFLECVQDMDHENMFWYRQDPGLGLRLIYFSYDVKMKEKGDIPEGYSVSREKKERFSLILESASTNQTSMYLCASSTDYPRGDTQYFGPGTRLTVL.

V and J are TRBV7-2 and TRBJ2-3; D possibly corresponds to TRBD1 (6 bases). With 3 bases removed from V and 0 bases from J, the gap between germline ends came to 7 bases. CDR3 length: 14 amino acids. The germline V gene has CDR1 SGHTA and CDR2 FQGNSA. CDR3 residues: CASSLGASTDTQYF. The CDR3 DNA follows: TGTGCCAGCAGCTTGGGGGCTAGCACAGATACGCAGTATTTT. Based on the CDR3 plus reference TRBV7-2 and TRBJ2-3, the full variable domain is GAGVSQSPSNKVTEKGKDVELRCDPISGHTALYWYRQSLGQGLEFLIYFQGNSAPDKSGLPSDRFSAERTGGSVSTLTIQRTQQEDSAVYLCASSLGASTDTQYFGPGTRLTVL.

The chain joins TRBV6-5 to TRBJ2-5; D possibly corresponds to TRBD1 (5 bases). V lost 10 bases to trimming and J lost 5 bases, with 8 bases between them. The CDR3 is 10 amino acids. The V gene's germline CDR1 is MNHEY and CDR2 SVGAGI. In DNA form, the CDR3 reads TGTGCCACCAAGGGGGAGACCCAGTACTTC. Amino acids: CATKGETQYF.

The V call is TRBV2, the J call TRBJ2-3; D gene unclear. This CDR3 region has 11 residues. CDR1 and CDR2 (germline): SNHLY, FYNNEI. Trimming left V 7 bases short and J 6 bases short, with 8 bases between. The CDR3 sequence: CASMSLDTQYF. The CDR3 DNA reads TGTGCCAGCATGTCTTTGGATACGCAGTATTTT.

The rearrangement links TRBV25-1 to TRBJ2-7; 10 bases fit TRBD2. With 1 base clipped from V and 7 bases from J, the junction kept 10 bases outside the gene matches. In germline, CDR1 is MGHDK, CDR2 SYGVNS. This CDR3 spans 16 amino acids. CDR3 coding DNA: TGTGCCAGCAGTGAATCCCAACTAGCGGGATATAGGGAGCAGTACTTC. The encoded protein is CASSESQLAGYREQYF.

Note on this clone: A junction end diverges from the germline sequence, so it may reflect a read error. The CDR3 sequence is CASSQGTAHYF. CDR3 bases: TGTGCCAGCAGTCAAGGGACAGCCCATTACTTC. The rearrangement links TRBV6-6 to TRBJ1-2; TRBD1 agrees at 7 bases. This CDR3 is 11 amino acids long. CDR1 is MNHNY, CDR2 SVGAGI, per germline (reference sequence).

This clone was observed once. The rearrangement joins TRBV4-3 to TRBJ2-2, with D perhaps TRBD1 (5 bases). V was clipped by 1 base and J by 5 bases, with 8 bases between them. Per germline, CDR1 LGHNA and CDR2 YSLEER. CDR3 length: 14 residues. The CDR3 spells CASSQGDSTGELFF. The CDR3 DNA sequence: TGCGCCAGCAGCCAAGGAGACAGTACCGGGGAGCTGTTTTTT.

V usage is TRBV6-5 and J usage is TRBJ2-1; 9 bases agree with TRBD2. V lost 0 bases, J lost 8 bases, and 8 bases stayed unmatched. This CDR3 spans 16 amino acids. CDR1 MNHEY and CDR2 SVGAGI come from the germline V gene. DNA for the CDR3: TGTGCCAGCAGTTACTCGACTAGCGGACTTCAGTATGAGCAGTTCTTC. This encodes CASSYSTSGLQYEQFF.

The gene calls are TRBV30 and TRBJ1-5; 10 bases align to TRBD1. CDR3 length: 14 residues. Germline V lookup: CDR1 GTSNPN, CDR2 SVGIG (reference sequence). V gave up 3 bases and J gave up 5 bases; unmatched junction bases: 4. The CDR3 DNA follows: TGTGCCTGGAGCCGGGGACAGGGGCATCAGCCCCAGCATTTT. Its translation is CAWSRGQGHQPQHF.

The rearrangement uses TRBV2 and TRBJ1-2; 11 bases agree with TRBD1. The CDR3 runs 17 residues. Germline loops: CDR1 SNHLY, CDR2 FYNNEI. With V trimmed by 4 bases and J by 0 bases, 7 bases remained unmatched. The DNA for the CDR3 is TGTGCCAGCAGTGGGATGGACAGGGGGCTTCCTAACTATGGCTACACCTTC. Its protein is CASSGMDRGLPNYGYTF.

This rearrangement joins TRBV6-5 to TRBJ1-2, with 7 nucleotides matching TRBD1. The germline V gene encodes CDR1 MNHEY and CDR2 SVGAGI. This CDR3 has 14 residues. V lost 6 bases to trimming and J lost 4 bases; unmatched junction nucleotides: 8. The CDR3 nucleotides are TGTGCCAGCAGAAGACCCGACAGGGCCTATGGCTACACCTTC. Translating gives CASRRPDRAYGYTF.